This TCR beta chain was identified in a study of blood T cell repertoires in COVID-19. Turning to the study itself: The United States, Italy and Spain provided the acute and convalescent COVID-19 samples. In each case, the material was cDNA or gDNA derived from T cells, B-cell-depleted T cells, or PBMCs.

The CDR3 totals 14 residues. J lost 6 bases, V lost 5 bases, and 5 bases had no gene match. Per germline, CDR1 LNHDA and CDR2 SQIVND (reference sequence). As originally analysed: The authors estimated nucleated cell counts from reference gene primer amplification. TCRdb keeps only in-frame clones here, not all; method: immunoSEQ multiplex PCR. V, J and clone size are taken as reported in that table, and D and trimming were inferred from the DNA itself. The table has about 120,000 clones, 87% seen once. This clonotype originated in a human donor in a cohort sampled during active COVID-19. The sample comprised peripheral blood. The gene calls are TRBV19 and TRBJ2-7; TRBD1 matches 12 bases. The CDR3 reads CASSPRDRGLEQYF. CDR3 nucleotides: TGTGCCAGTAGTCCCCGGGACAGGGGGCTCGAGCAGTACTTC. Full variable domain (remainder filled in from reference TRBV19 and TRBJ2-7): DGGITQSPKYLFRKEGQNVTLSCEQNLNHDAMYWYRQDPGQGLRLIYYSQIVNDFQKGDIAEGYSVSREKKESFPLTVTSAQKNPTAFYLCASSPRDRGLEQYFGPGTRLTVT.